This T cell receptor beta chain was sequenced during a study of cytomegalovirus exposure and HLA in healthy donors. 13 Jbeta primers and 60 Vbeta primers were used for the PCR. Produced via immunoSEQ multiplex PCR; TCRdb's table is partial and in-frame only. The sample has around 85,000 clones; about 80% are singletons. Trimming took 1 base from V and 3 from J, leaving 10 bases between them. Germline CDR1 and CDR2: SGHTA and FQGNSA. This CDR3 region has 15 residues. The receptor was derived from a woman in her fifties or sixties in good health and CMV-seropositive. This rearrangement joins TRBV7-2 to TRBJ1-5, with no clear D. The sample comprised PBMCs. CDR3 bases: TGTGCCAGCAGCTTAGGCTTGGCATACAATCAGCCCCAGCATTTT. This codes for CASSLGLAYNQPQHF.